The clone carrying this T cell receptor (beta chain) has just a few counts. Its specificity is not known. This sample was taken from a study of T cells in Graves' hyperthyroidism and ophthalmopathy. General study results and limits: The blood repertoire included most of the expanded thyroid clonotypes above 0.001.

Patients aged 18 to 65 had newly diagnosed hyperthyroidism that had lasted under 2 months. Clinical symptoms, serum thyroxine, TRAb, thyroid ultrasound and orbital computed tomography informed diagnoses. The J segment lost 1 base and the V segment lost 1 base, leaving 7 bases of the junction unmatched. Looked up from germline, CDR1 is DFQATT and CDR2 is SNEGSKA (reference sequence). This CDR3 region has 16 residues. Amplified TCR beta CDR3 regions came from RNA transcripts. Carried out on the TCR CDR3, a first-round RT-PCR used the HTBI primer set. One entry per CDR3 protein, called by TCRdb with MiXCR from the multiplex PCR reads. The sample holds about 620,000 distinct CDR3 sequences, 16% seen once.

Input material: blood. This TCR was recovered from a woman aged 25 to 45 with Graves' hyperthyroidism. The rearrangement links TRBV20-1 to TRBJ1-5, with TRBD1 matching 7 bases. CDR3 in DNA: TGCAGTGCTAGAGTCCAGGGGGGGGGGAGCAATCAGCCCCAGCATTTT. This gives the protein CSARVQGGGSNQPQHF.